A single sample gave rise to the 18 T cell receptor beta chains below, sequenced in a study of T cells in Graves' hyperthyroidism and ophthalmopathy. Amplified regions were TCR beta CDR3 sequences from RNA transcripts. With the HTBI primer set, the TCR CDR3 went through a first round of RT-PCR. TCRdb processed the multiplex PCR reads anew with MiXCR; each CDR3 protein has one entry. The sample yields about 420,000 distinct CDR3 sequences, more than 15% seen once. Specimen: blood. The source is a woman between 18 and 30 years old with Graves' hyperthyroidism.

This clonotype was observed at least ten times. This chain uses TRBV7-2 with TRBJ1-2, with TRBD1 matching 7 bases. The CDR3 consists of 14 residues. Trimming took 5 bases from V and 6 from J; bases not matched to a gene: 9. From germline, CDR1 is SGHTA and CDR2 FQGNSA. The CDR3 DNA reads as TGTGCCAGCAGCAGGTTTGACAGGGCGAATGGCTACACCTTC. It specifies CASSRFDRANGYTF.

Only a few counts were recorded for this clonotype. The chain links TRBV19 to TRBJ1-2; D unresolved. CDR1 is LNHDA, CDR2 SQIVND, per germline (reference sequence). Trimming took off 3 bases at V and 7 bases at J, with 21 bases between the two ends. This CDR3 comprises 16 residues. The CDR3 spells CASSIGVGLASGGYTF. In DNA, the CDR3 is TGTGCCAGTAGTATCGGCGTGGGGTTGGCGTCGGGTGGCTACACCTTC.

CDR3 coding DNA: TGTGCCAGCAGCTTCGGGACTGAGTATGGTACGCAGTATTTT. This encodes CASSFGTEYGTQYF. The rearrangement links TRBV5-4 to TRBJ2-3; D may be TRBD2 (6 bases). Germline values: CDR1 SGHNT, CDR2 YYREEE (reference sequence). V lost 2 bases and J lost 8, with 15 bases in between. CDR3 length: 14 amino acids. Using reference TRBV5-4 and TRBJ2-3 for the parts outside the CDR3, the full variable domain is ETGVTQSPTHLIKTRGQQVTLRCSSQSGHNTVSWYQQALGQGPQFIFQYYREEENGRGNFPPRFSGLQFPNYSSELNVNALELDDSALYLCASSFGTEYGTQYFGPGTRLTVL.

This clonotype was seen ten or more times. This sequence joins TRBV6-1 and TRBJ2-7, with 10 nucleotides matching TRBD2. Germline V CDR1 and CDR2: MNHNS, SASEGT. This CDR3 has 14 amino acids. Germline trimming cut 5 bases from V and 3 bases from J; bases unmatched to any gene: 4. CDR3 in DNA: TGTGCCAGCAGTCCGGGACTAGCGAACTACGAGCAGTACTTC. Protein sequence: CASSPGLANYEQYF.

There are many counts of this clonotype. This chain uses TRBV7-6 with TRBJ2-7, with 11 bases fitting TRBD2. This CDR3 has 16 residues. J lost 4 bases, V lost 1 base, and 6 bases had no gene match. The germline V gene has CDR1 SGHVS and CDR2 FNYEAQ. The CDR3 loop is CASSLGLAGGGYEQYF. CDR3 bases: TGTGCCAGCAGCTTAGGGCTAGCGGGAGGCGGGTACGAGCAGTACTTC. Combining the CDR3 with reference TRBV7-6 and TRBJ2-7 gives the whole variable domain GAGVSQSPRYKVTKRGQDVALRCDPISGHVSLYWYRQALGQGPEFLTYFNYEAQQDKSGLPNDRFSAERPEGSISTLTIQRTEQRDSAMYRCASSLGLAGGGYEQYFGPGTRLTVT.

The sample holds many counts of this clonotype. This chain links TRBV3-1 with TRBJ2-1; D is perhaps TRBD2 (6 bases). There are 16 residues in the CDR3. Deletions cut 7 bases from V and 0 bases from J, with 16 bases between. Germline V gives CDR1 LGHDT, CDR2 YNNKEL (reference sequence). The CDR3 sequence is CASTPLAASSYNEQFF. CDR3 nucleotides: TGTGCCAGCACGCCATTAGCGGCTAGCTCCTACAATGAGCAGTTCTTC.

V usage is TRBV12-5 and J usage is TRBJ1-1; D is ambiguous. Deletions cut 0 bases from V and 1 base from J, with 9 bases between. The CDR3 is 15 residues long. Germline-derived CDR1 and CDR2 are LGHNT and FRNRAP. This CDR3 is CASGLVRVPNTEAFF. CDR3 bases: TGTGCTAGTGGTTTGGTACGGGTCCCGAACACTGAAGCTTTCTTT. Full variable domain (rest looked up from reference TRBV12-5 and TRBJ1-1): DARVTQTPRHKVTEMGQEVTMRCQPILGHNTVFWYRQTMMQGLELLAYFRNRAPLDDSGMPKDRFSAEMPDATLATLKIQPSEPRDSAVYFCASGLVRVPNTEAFFGQGTRLTVV.

The rearrangement joins TRBV28 to TRBJ2-2, with D tentatively TRBD2 (5 bases). Germline V gene sequence: CDR1 MDHEN, CDR2 SYDVKM. V was shortened by 6 bases and J by 6 bases, with 26 bases between the two germline ends. CDR3 length: 18 residues. The CDR3 DNA sequence: TGTGCCAGCAGCCTTTATATGGGGAGCCCTCTGCTATCCGGGGAGCTGTTTTTT. It codes for CASSLYMGSPLLSGELFF.

This clonotype was observed many times. This chain uses TRBV20-1 with TRBJ2-7; 11 nucleotides align to TRBD2. Germline V CDR1 and CDR2: DFQATT, SNEGSKA (reference sequence). Trimming cost V 2 bases and J 5 bases; bases outside gene matches: 8. The CDR3 contains 15 residues. CDR3 nucleotides: TGCAGTGCTAGACCCGGGACTAGCGGCCTCCACGAGCAGTACTTC. As protein: CSARPGTSGLHEQYF.

In its sample, this clonotype was seen many times. The chain couples TRBV5-1 to TRBJ1-1; D gene ambiguous. Germline CDR1 SGHRS, CDR2 YFSETQ. Trimming left V 5 bases short and J 0 bases short, with 11 bases between. CDR3 length: 14 residues. The CDR3 is CASSGPAMNTEAFF. The CDR3 DNA reads as TGCGCCAGCAGTGGCCCGGCCATGAACACTGAAGCTTTCTTT. Looking up the rest from reference TRBV5-1 and TRBJ1-1 gives the full variable domain: KAGVTQTPRYLIKTRGQQVTLSCSPISGHRSVSWYQQTPGQGLQFLFEYFSETQRNKGNFPGRFSGRQFSNSRSEMNVSTLELGDSALYLCASSGPAMNTEAFFGQGTRLTVV.

This chain's CDR3 is CASSRTGAGAKETQYF. The CDR3 DNA reads as TGTGCCAGCAGCCGGACGGGCGCGGGGGCTAAAGAGACCCAGTACTTC. The chain has TRBV7-6 and TRBJ2-5, with D possibly matching TRBD2 (7 bases). Per the germline V gene, CDR1 is SGHVS and CDR2 is FNYEAQ. Between the trimmed V and J ends, which lost 5 bases and 3 bases, there was a span of 19 bases. This CDR3 comprises 16 residues.

This clonotype was seen ten or more times. The chain uses TRBV11-3 and TRBJ2-1, with TRBD2 matching 9 bases. The CDR3 is 16 residues long. The germline CDR1 and CDR2 sequences are SGHNT and YENEEA. Losses at the gene ends were 1 base for V and 1 base for J; bases not matched to a gene: 2. As DNA, the CDR3 is TGTGCCAGCAGCTTAGTTGCGGGAGGGTCCTACAATGAGCAGTTCTTC. Translation gives CASSLVAGGSYNEQFF.

V gene TRBV19 combines with J gene TRBJ2-2; TRBD2 agrees at 11 bases. The CDR3 is 16 amino acids. Looked up from germline, CDR1 is LNHDA and CDR2 is SQIVND (reference sequence). The V gene end was trimmed by 3 bases and the J gene end by 8 bases; junction bases not matched to a gene: 8. The CDR3 DNA reads as TGTGCCAGTAGTATTACCCGGAGACTAGCGGGGGGGGAGCTGTTTTTT. It codes for CASSITRRLAGGELFF.

Many counts were recorded for this clonotype. The rearrangement joins TRBV13 to TRBJ2-7, with TRBD1 matching over 8 bases. Germline V gene lookup returns CDR1 PRHDT and CDR2 FYEKMQ (reference sequence). V lost 6 bases, J lost 0 bases, and 7 bases stayed unmatched. CDR3 size: 15 residues. CDR3 region: CASRAGQGFSYEQYF. CDR3 DNA: TGTGCCAGCAGGGCTGGACAGGGCTTCTCCTACGAGCAGTACTTC.

This rearrangement joins TRBV30 to TRBJ2-5; D is possibly TRBD1 (6 bases). V dropped 1 base and J dropped 5 bases, with 14 bases sitting between them. Germline V gives CDR1 GTSNPN, CDR2 SVGIG (reference sequence). This CDR3 region has 14 residues. The CDR3 protein is CAWSGNRVGETQYF. The CDR3 DNA follows: TGTGCCTGGAGTGGGAACAGGGTCGGGGAGACCCAGTACTTC.

This clonotype was picked up many times. V gene TRBV6-6 combines with J gene TRBJ2-5, with D possibly TRBD2 on 6 matching bases. V was pared by 2 bases and J by 5 bases, with 12 bases between. This CDR3 has 14 residues. Germline V gene sequence: CDR1 MNHNY, CDR2 SVGAGI (reference sequence). CDR3 in DNA: TGTGCCAGCAGTTACGGGGGGAGAGGGGAGACCCAGTACTTC. This gives the protein CASSYGGRGETQYF.

The genes are TRBV4-1 and TRBJ2-2, with D perhaps given as TRBD1 or TRBD2 (5 bases each). The CDR3 spans 16 residues. V lost 0 bases to trimming and J lost 6 bases, with 14 bases between them. Germline V CDR1 and CDR2: MGHRA, YSYEKL. The CDR3 is CASSQEGVAFPGELFF. In nucleotides, the CDR3 is TGCGCCAGCAGCCAAGAGGGGGTAGCGTTCCCCGGGGAGCTGTTTTTT.

This clonotype was recorded at least ten times. The chain recombines TRBV20-1 with TRBJ2-5; a weak D match, TRBD2 (5 bases). CDR3 size: 15 residues. The germline V gene encodes CDR1 DFQATT and CDR2 SNEGSKA (reference sequence). The ends were cut back, 5 bases at V and 7 bases at J, with 23 bases in the middle. CDR3 DNA: TGCAGTGCTTTTCCAAGCGGCAGGTTAGAAGTGACCCAGTACTTC. It yields the protein CSAFPSGRLEVTQYF.